Each of the 11 T cell receptor beta chains below was sequenced from the same sample in a study of CD8 T cells in ankylosing spondylitis. Study observations and caveats: It appeared that ankylosing spondylitis blood was characterized by a TCR beta motif of fewer than 10 highly homologous variants.

TCRdb reprocessed the 5' RACE reads via MiXCR and lists one record per CDR3 protein. Among about 440,000 distinct CDR3 sequences listed, 15% to 20% were seen once. No antigen has been identified for these receptors. Sequencing was performed on blood, either unsorted or a sorted T cell fraction (not recorded which). The source is a male donor with ankylosing spondylitis.

The chain couples TRBV10-2 to TRBJ2-1, with a tentative D call TRBD1 (5 bases). Germline-derived CDR1 and CDR2 are WSHSY and SAAADI. Deletions cut 6 bases from V and 4 bases from J, with 13 bases between. This CDR3 comprises 14 residues. The CDR3 DNA sequence: TGCGCCAGCAGCCAGGGTTGGCTATACAATGAGCAGTTCTTC. Translating gives CASSQGWLYNEQFF.

This rearrangement joins TRBV10-3 to TRBJ2-3; 9 nucleotides line up with TRBD2. CDR1 is ENHRY and CDR2 is SYGVKD in the germline V gene. The CDR3 sequence is 13 residues long. V trimming: 6 bases; J trimming: 4 bases; junction bases outside the gene matches: 2. CDR3 nucleotide sequence: TGTGCCATCAGGGTAGCGGGAGCAGATACGCAGTATTTT. It translates to CAIRVAGADTQYF.

The sample holds many counts of this clonotype. The DNA for the CDR3 is TGCGCCAGCAGCCGGGACCGGGCTGATGAGCAGTTCTTC. As protein: CASSRDRADEQFF. V usage is TRBV5-1 and J usage is TRBJ2-1, with D perhaps TRBD1 or TRBD2 (5 bases each). The V end was cut by 4 bases, the J end by 8 bases, with 13 bases between. Germline values: CDR1 SGHRS, CDR2 YFSETQ. There are 13 residues in the CDR3.

This chain uses TRBV29-1 with TRBJ2-1; D is perhaps TRBD1 or TRBD2 (5 bases each). CDR1 and CDR2 from the germline V gene are SQVTM and ANQGSEA. V lost 7 bases and J 2 bases, leaving 15 bases between the germline ends. This CDR3 has 14 residues. The CDR3 DNA reads TGCAGCGCCCGAGGGGCTCCCACCTACAATGAGCAGTTCTTC. Protein sequence: CSARGAPTYNEQFF.

This chain connects TRBV4-1 to TRBJ2-3; D may be TRBD2 (6 bases). The CDR3 has 16 residues. V lost 0 bases, J lost 3 bases, and 13 bases lay in between. Per germline, CDR1 MGHRA and CDR2 YSYEKL. In nucleotides, the CDR3 is TGCGCCAGCAGCCAAGATAGCTCCGGGGGAACAGATACGCAGTATTTT. It yields the protein CASSQDSSGGTDTQYF.

In this sample, this clonotype turned up once. The chain has TRBV10-3 and TRBJ1-6; perhaps TRBD1 as D (5 bases). CDR1 and CDR2 (germline): ENHRY, SYGVKD. V shed 2 bases and J shed 5 bases, with 13 bases lying between them. The CDR3 is 16 amino acids. The CDR3 here is CAISERTGADNSPLHF. In DNA form, the CDR3 reads TGTGCCATCAGTGAGCGGACCGGGGCAGATAATTCACCCCTCCACTTT.

The rearrangement uses TRBV7-3 and TRBJ2-3; 9 positions agree with TRBD2. The CDR3 covers 15 residues. V dropped 5 bases and J dropped 6; count of bases not matched to a gene: 9. Germline-derived CDR1 and CDR2 are SGHTA and FQGTGA. This CDR3 reads CASSERGRATDTQYF. CDR3 sequence (DNA): TGTGCCAGCAGCGAGCGCGGGAGGGCCACCGATACGCAGTATTTT. Full variable domain (rest looked up from reference TRBV7-3 and TRBJ2-3): GAGVSQTPSNKVTEKGKYVELRCDPISGHTALYWYRQSLGQGPEFLIYFQGTGAADDSGLPNDRFFAVRPEGSVSTLKIQRTERGDSAVYLCASSERGRATDTQYFGPGTRLTVL.

The V call is TRBV7-2, the J call TRBJ2-3; possible D gene TRBD2, 5 bases. CDR3 length equals 16 residues. Trimming removed 0 bases from V and 2 bases from J, with 12 bases in between. The germline V gene has CDR1 SGHTA and CDR2 FQGNSA. This chain's CDR3 is CASSLAAGFLTDTQYF. The CDR3, as DNA: TGTGCCAGCAGCTTAGCGGCGGGTTTCCTCACAGATACGCAGTATTTT.

This clonotype showed up just a few times. This chain links TRBV24-1 with TRBJ2-2; no reliable D call. The CDR3 spans 17 residues. The V gene's germline CDR1 is KGHDR and CDR2 SFDVKD. Between the trimmed V and J ends, which lost 1 base and 0 bases, there was a span of 11 bases. This CDR3 is CATSDLMATANTGELFF. As DNA, the CDR3 is TGTGCCACCAGTGATTTAATGGCGACTGCGAACACCGGGGAGCTGTTTTTT.

V and J are TRBV24-1 and TRBJ2-3; D is perhaps TRBD1 (5 bases). The CDR3 has 16 amino acids. Trimming cost V 5 bases and J 1 base, with 15 bases left between them. Germline V lookup: CDR1 KGHDR, CDR2 SFDVKD. Written as DNA, the CDR3 is TGTGCCACCAGTGCATTAGGGGCTGGGGGCACAGATACGCAGTATTTT. Translating gives CATSALGAGGTDTQYF.

The chain couples TRBV20-1 to TRBJ2-1; TRBD1 agrees at 10 bases. This CDR3 spans 14 amino acids. Unmatched junction bases numbered 9, after V lost 6 bases and J lost 7 bases. Germline loops: CDR1 DFQATT, CDR2 SNEGSKA (reference sequence). The CDR3 DNA reads TGCAGTGCACCGGGGACAGGGGATTTGAATGAGCAGTTCTTC. It yields the protein CSAPGTGDLNEQFF.